Listed below are T cell receptor beta chains from one sample, sequenced in a study of shared clonotypes between healthy human individuals. Some clones are missing from TCRdb's copy, which holds only in-frame ones; the method was immunoSEQ multiplex PCR. The sample has about 1.1 million clones, around 77% seen once. Material: memory CD4+ T cells from PBMCs. The origin of the receptors is a man aged 18 to 30 in good health. Some clones in this sample may be carry-over from other donors' samples. Each CDR3 is given without its conserved first and last residue. Fields, in order: D gene, J gene, V gene, CDR3 length, CDR3 protein. D genes are given only for firm matches.

d_call: .
j_call: TRBJ1-3
v_call: TRBV7-2
cdr3_length: 14
cdr3_aa: ASSFRGLRSGNTIY

d_call: .
j_call: TRBJ2-3
v_call: TRBV11-3
cdr3_length: 11
cdr3_aa: ASSITQGDTQY

d_call: .
j_call: TRBJ2-5
v_call: TRBV27
cdr3_length: 12
cdr3_aa: ASSWTTQKETQY

d_call: TRBD1
j_call: TRBJ2-5
v_call: TRBV7-3
cdr3_length: 14
cdr3_aa: ASSPRRGTGIQTQY

d_call: TRBD2
j_call: TRBJ2-1
v_call: TRBV18
cdr3_length: 13
cdr3_aa: ASSRGLAGIDEQF

d_call: .
j_call: TRBJ1-6
v_call: TRBV30
cdr3_length: 12
cdr3_aa: AWSVPGGIPPLH

d_call: TRBD1
j_call: TRBJ1-1
v_call: TRBV11-2
cdr3_length: 11
cdr3_aa: ASSLGIQGRAF

d_call: .
j_call: TRBJ2-5
v_call: TRBV30
cdr3_length: 9
cdr3_aa: AWRVGQTQY

d_call: TRBD1
j_call: TRBJ1-2
v_call: TRBV6-5
cdr3_length: 11
cdr3_aa: ASSAQGIGGYT

d_call: TRBD1
j_call: TRBJ1-1
v_call: TRBV6-6
cdr3_length: 12
cdr3_aa: ASSTDRGRTEAF

d_call: TRBD1
j_call: TRBJ2-1
v_call: TRBV7-9
cdr3_length: 9
cdr3_aa: ASTQGYEQF

d_call: .
j_call: TRBJ1-3
v_call: TRBV5-4
cdr3_length: 13
cdr3_aa: ASSPDGRSGNTIY

d_call: .
j_call: TRBJ1-6
v_call: TRBV4-1
cdr3_length: 13
cdr3_aa: ASSQSGFRESPLH

d_call: .
j_call: TRBJ2-7
v_call: TRBV5-1
cdr3_length: 12
cdr3_aa: ASSPRSGTYEQY

d_call: .
j_call: TRBJ2-1
v_call: TRBV6-6
cdr3_length: 14
cdr3_aa: ASSNTAVSSYNEQF

d_call: .
j_call: TRBJ2-3
v_call: TRBV18
cdr3_length: 14
cdr3_aa: ASSPRWTEVGDTQY

d_call: .
j_call: TRBJ1-1
v_call: TRBV10-2
cdr3_length: 12
cdr3_aa: ASSTPGREVEAF

d_call: TRBD2
j_call: TRBJ2-3
v_call: TRBV20-1
cdr3_length: 9
cdr3_aa: TSGGTDTQY

d_call: .
j_call: TRBJ1-4
v_call: TRBV5-5
cdr3_length: 13
cdr3_aa: ASSLVGQGDEKLF

d_call: .
j_call: TRBJ2-1
v_call: TRBV18
cdr3_length: 10
cdr3_aa: ASSPSVNEQF

d_call: TRBD1
j_call: TRBJ2-5
v_call: TRBV7-9
cdr3_length: 13
cdr3_aa: ASSKGQQAQETQY

d_call: .
j_call: TRBJ1-4
v_call: TRBV5-5
cdr3_length: 11
cdr3_aa: ASSLLRNEKLF

d_call: .
j_call: TRBJ1-6
v_call: TRBV5-6
cdr3_length: 12
cdr3_aa: ASSLEGLGAPLH

d_call: TRBD1
j_call: TRBJ1-5
v_call: TRBV2
cdr3_length: 12
cdr3_aa: ASSDGTGVQPQH

d_call: .
j_call: TRBJ2-6
v_call: TRBV28
cdr3_length: 14
cdr3_aa: ASSSPVVTGANVLT

d_call: .
j_call: TRBJ1-1
v_call: TRBV7-9
cdr3_length: 11
cdr3_aa: ASSPAGGTEAF

d_call: .
j_call: TRBJ1-3
v_call: TRBV18
cdr3_length: 13
cdr3_aa: ASSPVGTSGNTIY

d_call: TRBD1
j_call: TRBJ1-2
v_call: TRBV2
cdr3_length: 11
cdr3_aa: ASRIEGAPPGT

d_call: TRBD1
j_call: TRBJ1-2
v_call: TRBV27
cdr3_length: 15
cdr3_aa: ASSLSNLGQGVYGYT

d_call: TRBD2
j_call: TRBJ2-5
v_call: TRBV18
cdr3_length: 17
cdr3_aa: ASSPSLLTGGLLQETQY

d_call: TRBD1
j_call: TRBJ1-4
v_call: TRBV28
cdr3_length: 13
cdr3_aa: ASAEGGTGGEKLF

d_call: .
j_call: TRBJ1-2
v_call: TRBV7-2
cdr3_length: 14
cdr3_aa: ASSLQAELTSYGYT

d_call: .
j_call: TRBJ2-5
v_call: TRBV28
cdr3_length: 12
cdr3_aa: ASSTPDGRETQY

d_call: TRBD2
j_call: TRBJ2-7
v_call: TRBV10-2
cdr3_length: 12
cdr3_aa: ASTLGLAAYEQY

d_call: .
j_call: TRBJ1-2
v_call: TRBV10-3
cdr3_length: 12
cdr3_aa: AISEGRGMYGYT

d_call: .
j_call: TRBJ2-5
v_call: TRBV2
cdr3_length: 13
cdr3_aa: ASSTIGGGPETQY

d_call: .
j_call: TRBJ1-5
v_call: TRBV11-2
cdr3_length: 14
cdr3_aa: ASSLDPQNSNQPQH

d_call: TRBD2
j_call: TRBJ2-1
v_call: TRBV2
cdr3_length: 12
cdr3_aa: ASSGTSGYNEQF

d_call: .
j_call: TRBJ1-2
v_call: TRBV9
cdr3_length: 11
cdr3_aa: ASSGQGYGGYT

d_call: TRBD2
j_call: TRBJ2-1
v_call: TRBV27
cdr3_length: 12
cdr3_aa: ASSWTSTLNEQF

d_call: TRBD1
j_call: TRBJ2-7
v_call: TRBV7-2
cdr3_length: 14
cdr3_aa: ASNSTKDRQGHEQY

d_call: TRBD2
j_call: TRBJ2-1
v_call: TRBV5-8
cdr3_length: 15
cdr3_aa: ASSFISGSGSYNEQF

d_call: .
j_call: TRBJ2-2
v_call: TRBV7-2
cdr3_length: 13
cdr3_aa: ASRLDRSSAGELF

d_call: .
j_call: TRBJ1-5
v_call: TRBV5-8
cdr3_length: 13
cdr3_aa: ASSFVGRGAMAQH

d_call: .
j_call: TRBJ2-3
v_call: TRBV4-1
cdr3_length: 12
cdr3_aa: ASSFVQGPDTQY

d_call: .
j_call: TRBJ2-2
v_call: TRBV9
cdr3_length: 12
cdr3_aa: ASSPRGHTGELF

d_call: .
j_call: TRBJ2-7
v_call: TRBV6-1
cdr3_length: 12
cdr3_aa: ASSDAGSLYEQY

d_call: TRBD1
j_call: TRBJ1-2
v_call: TRBV19
cdr3_length: 13
cdr3_aa: ASSIGWDSGNGYT

d_call: .
j_call: TRBJ2-6
v_call: TRBV6-5
cdr3_length: 12
cdr3_aa: ASSLMGGANVLT

d_call: .
j_call: TRBJ2-7
v_call: TRBV5-1
cdr3_length: 12
cdr3_aa: ASSLEAFQYEQY

d_call: .
j_call: TRBJ2-7
v_call: TRBV28
cdr3_length: 12
cdr3_aa: ASSLDGYPGEQY

d_call: .
j_call: TRBJ2-5
v_call: TRBV7-7
cdr3_length: 13
cdr3_aa: ASSWRLGEGETQY

d_call: TRBD2
j_call: TRBJ2-7
v_call: TRBV2
cdr3_length: 12
cdr3_aa: ASSESSGRVEQY

d_call: TRBD2
j_call: TRBJ2-1
v_call: TRBV5-1
cdr3_length: 13
cdr3_aa: ASSLPSGNYNEQF

d_call: .
j_call: TRBJ2-4
v_call: TRBV13
cdr3_length: 14
cdr3_aa: ASSLGKGGAKNIQY